Following are 6 T cell receptor beta chains from one sample sequenced in a study of blood T cell repertoires in COVID-19. Repertoires were generated with immunoSEQ multiplex PCR, while TCRdb's copy carries only in-frame clones and drops some. The sample includes about 190,000 clones, approximately 84% of them seen just once. Sequencing was performed on PBMCs or T cells enriched from blood (not recorded which). The receptors here all came from a woman aged 25 to 39 who had recovered from COVID-19.

The sample holds one count of this clone. V is TRBV28 and J is TRBJ1-1; 10 positions agree with TRBD1. CDR3 length: 15 residues. CDR1 is MDHEN, CDR2 SYDVKM, per germline. The J segment lost 7 bases and the V segment lost 8 bases, leaving 13 bases of the junction unmatched. This CDR3 is CASSEPGTGAFEAFF. The DNA of the CDR3 is TGTGCCAGCTCTGAACCCGGGACAGGGGCTTTTGAAGCTTTCTTT.

This sequence joins TRBV28 and TRBJ1-6, with D possibly being TRBD1 (6 bases). Trimming removed 6 bases from V and 10 bases from J, with 16 bases in between. This CDR3 has 14 amino acids. CDR1 and CDR2 from the germline V gene are MDHEN and SYDVKM. The CDR3 nucleotides read TGTGCCAGCAGACCGCGGACAGAATCCTCACCCCTCCACTTT. It is translated as CASRPRTESSPLHF.

The chain combines TRBV2 with TRBJ1-5, with TRBD1 matching over 7 bases. Losses at the gene ends were 7 bases for V and 1 base for J; bases not matched to a gene: 7. The CDR3 covers 15 residues. Germline CDR1 is SNHLY and CDR2 is FYNNEI. The CDR3 reads CASTGGGNSNQPQHF. The CDR3 DNA reads as TGTGCCAGCACAGGGGGTGGTAACAGCAATCAGCCCCAGCATTTT.

V is TRBV27 and J is TRBJ2-5, with 13 bases aligning to TRBD2. Germline CDR1 reads MNHEY; CDR2 reads SMNVEV (reference sequence). The V and J ends lost 5 bases and 5 bases, in that order; junction bases with no gene match: 5. CDR3 length: 15 amino acids. DNA of the CDR3: TGTGCCAGCAGTCCCCGACTAGCGGGGGGTGAGACCCAGTACTTC. Amino acid sequence: CASSPRLAGGETQYF.

This clone was seen more than once but under ten times. The genes are TRBV18 and TRBJ1-6; no clear D gene. Trimming took off 3 bases at V and 1 base at J, with 7 bases between the two ends. Germline loops: CDR1 KGHSH, CDR2 LQKENI. This CDR3 has 15 amino acids. The CDR3 sequence: CASSPPGSYNSPLHF. As DNA, the CDR3 is TGTGCCAGCTCACCGCCGGGGTCCTATAATTCACCCCTCCACTTT.

This clone has a single count. The chain is built from TRBV28 and TRBJ2-1; 10 bases align to TRBD2. V was clipped by 6 bases and J by 5 bases; unmatched bases: 16. The CDR3 spans 18 residues. Germline assignment: CDR1 MDHEN and CDR2 SYDVKM. The CDR3 is CASSSLVRSGGANNEQFF. CDR3 nucleotide sequence: TGTGCCAGCAGCTCTCTGGTGCGCAGCGGGGGGGCGAACAATGAGCAGTTCTTC.